One sample yielded the 15 T cell receptor beta chains listed below, sequenced in a study of blood T cells in healthy people across ages. Primed by a sample-barcoded 5' primer and a J-beta primer mix, a second PCR proceeded for about 6 to 12 cycles. TCRdb re-derived calls from the 5' RACE reads in MiXCR, one entry per CDR3 protein. The repertoire holds roughly 700,000 distinct CDR3 sequences, with around 45% as singletons. Material for sequencing was blood. The source is an older woman in good health.

The chain uses TRBV7-3 and TRBJ2-3, with a possible D match to TRBD1 (7 bases). V lost 6 bases and J lost 2, with 15 bases in between. There are 15 residues in the CDR3. CDR1 and CDR2 from the germline V gene are SGHTA and FQGTGA. The CDR3 here is CASSVQGGNTDTQYF. The CDR3 DNA reads as TGTGCCAGCAGTGTCCAGGGGGGCAACACAGATACGCAGTATTTT.

This clonotype was detected only a few times. The rearrangement uses TRBV2 and TRBJ2-1, with 8 bases that match TRBD2. The CDR3 has 14 amino acids. Germline loops: CDR1 SNHLY, CDR2 FYNNEI. V lost 8 bases and J lost 0; bases outside the gene matches: 3. CDR3 region: CASQSGSSYNEQFF. CDR3 coding DNA: TGTGCCAGCCAAAGCGGGAGCTCCTACAATGAGCAGTTCTTC.

This rearrangement joins TRBV7-2 to TRBJ2-5, with 9 nucleotides matching TRBD2. There are 16 residues in the CDR3. From germline, CDR1 is SGHTA and CDR2 FQGNSA. The J segment lost 11 bases and the V segment lost 7 bases, leaving 20 bases of the junction unmatched. As DNA, the CDR3 is TGTGCCAGCAACCCTGGCGGTAGCGCGGGGGGGTATGAGCAGTACTTC. Its protein product is CASNPGGSAGGYEQYF.

The chain couples TRBV7-2 to TRBJ2-3; TRBD2 matches 8 bases. The ends lost 5 bases at V and 4 bases at J; junction bases unmatched: 14. Germline CDR1 reads SGHTA; CDR2 reads FQGNSA. CDR3 length equals 17 residues. The CDR3 reads CASSLLGAGVDADTQYF. DNA for the CDR3: TGTGCCAGCAGCCTCCTTGGAGCGGGAGTGGATGCAGATACGCAGTATTTT.

The rearrangement links TRBV28 to TRBJ2-1, with 13 bases lining up with TRBD2. The CDR3 is 17 residues long. Unmatched junction bases numbered 4, after V lost 5 bases and J lost 0 bases. Per germline, CDR1 MDHEN and CDR2 SYDVKM. The CDR3 reads CASSLWTSGSSYNEQFF. The CDR3 region has the DNA TGTGCCAGCAGTCTTTGGACTAGCGGGAGCTCCTACAATGAGCAGTTCTTC.

This sequence joins TRBV4-3 and TRBJ2-2; possibly TRBD1 or TRBD2 for D (5 bases each). The ends were cut back, 0 bases at V and 0 bases at J, with 11 bases in the middle. This CDR3 region has 17 residues. Germline CDR1 is LGHNA and CDR2 is YSLEER. CDR3 in amino acids: CASSQDFEGTNTGELFF. The CDR3, as DNA: TGCGCCAGCAGCCAAGATTTCGAGGGGACGAACACCGGGGAGCTGTTTTTT.

On this clonotype: At one boundary the junction diverges from the germline segment, which might be a read error. CDR3 nucleotide sequence: TGCAGTGCTAGAGGGGACTATGGCTGCACCTTC. Amino acids: CSARGDYGCTF. V is TRBV20-1 and J is TRBJ1-2; D is possibly TRBD1 (5 bases). CDR1 is DFQATT and CDR2 is SNEGSKA in the germline V gene (reference sequence). The CDR3 consists of 11 residues.

The chain links TRBV6-2 or TRBV6-3 to TRBJ2-7; no definite D call. V dropped 8 bases and J dropped 6 bases, with 20 bases sitting between them. Germline CDR1 and CDR2: MNHEY and SVGEGT. CDR3 length: 14 residues. DNA of the CDR3: TGTGCCAGCGGGCCAGCTTGGGCTAGTGGCGAGCAGTACTTC. Encoded protein: CASGPAWASGEQYF.

The rearrangement links TRBV14 to TRBJ2-1; D is possibly TRBD1 or TRBD2 (5 bases each). Germline CDR1 and CDR2: SGHDN and FVKESK. There are 14 residues in the CDR3. Trimming stripped 0 bases from V and 12 bases from J, with 15 bases between. The DNA for the CDR3 is TGTGCCAGCAGCCAAGAGGGACGGTACGGGCGGCAGTTCTTC. It yields the protein CASSQEGRYGRQFF.

This chain links TRBV9 with TRBJ1-1, with D uncertain. The CDR3 covers 15 residues. In germline, CDR1 is SGDLS, CDR2 YYNGEE. Trimming stripped 0 bases from V and 0 bases from J, with 9 bases between. CDR3 nucleotides: TGTGCCAGCAGCGTAGAGGCCACCTTGAACACTGAAGCTTTCTTT. It specifies CASSVEATLNTEAFF.

A remark on this clonotype: Compared with germline, one end of the junction differs, possibly owing to a read error. The J gene is TRBJ1-2, the V gene TRBV12-3 or TRBV12-4, with TRBD1 identical over 9 bases. The CDR3 has 14 amino acids. CDR3 residues: CANSPSTGGSGYTF. The CDR3 DNA reads as TGTGCCAACAGTCCCAGTACAGGGGGCAGTGGCTACACCTTC.

The rearrangement uses TRBV20-1 and TRBJ2-7; D might be TRBD2 (6 bases). TRBJ2-5 explains the end of the DNA better; the J call may be wrong. The CDR3 length is 13 residues. Germline values: CDR1 DFQATT, CDR2 SNEGSKA (reference sequence). The CDR3 spells CSALLAGRETQYF. In DNA form, the CDR3 reads TGCAGTGCTCTCCTGGCGGGACGGGAGACCCAGTACTTC.

This clonotype has a handful of counts. The chain joins TRBV28 to TRBJ2-5; TRBD2 is a possible D gene (6 bases). Germline-derived CDR1 and CDR2 are MDHEN and SYDVKM. The CDR3 loop spans 15 amino acids. Trimming took off 6 bases at V and 5 bases at J, with 19 bases between the two ends. CDR3 sequence reads: CASSTPQGGTETQYF. DNA of the CDR3: TGTGCCAGCAGCACCCCTCAGGGCGGGACGGAGACCCAGTACTTC.

As for this clonotype: Germline is not matched at one junction end, which may reflect a read error. J is TRBJ1-1 and V is TRBV7-9, with 7 bases aligning to TRBD1. This CDR3 contains 14 residues. CDR1 SEHNR and CDR2 FQNEAQ come from the germline V gene (reference sequence). CDR3 coding DNA: TGTGCCAGCAGCTCGGACAGGCTGAACACTGAAGTTTTCTTT. Amino acids: CASSSDRLNTEVFF.

The V and J genes are TRBV29-1 and TRBJ2-2; the match to TRBD1 covers 7 bases. Per germline, CDR1 SQVTM and CDR2 ANQGSEA. The CDR3 totals 13 residues. V was clipped by 4 bases and J by 4 bases; unmatched bases: 3. CDR3 in amino acids: CSVGGGFTGELFF. The CDR3 coding sequence is TGCAGCGTTGGAGGGGGCTTCACCGGGGAGCTGTTTTTT.